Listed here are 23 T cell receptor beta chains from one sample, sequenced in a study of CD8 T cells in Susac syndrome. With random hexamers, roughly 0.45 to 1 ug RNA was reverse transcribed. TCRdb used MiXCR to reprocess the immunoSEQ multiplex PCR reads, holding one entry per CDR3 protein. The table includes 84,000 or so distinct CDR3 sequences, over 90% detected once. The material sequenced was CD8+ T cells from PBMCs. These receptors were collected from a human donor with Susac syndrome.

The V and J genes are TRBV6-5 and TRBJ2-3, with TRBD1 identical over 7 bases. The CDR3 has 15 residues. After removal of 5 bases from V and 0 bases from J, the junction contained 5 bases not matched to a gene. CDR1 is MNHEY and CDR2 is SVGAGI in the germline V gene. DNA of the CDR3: TGTGCCAGCAGTATCGGGACAGATAGCACAGATACGCAGTATTTT. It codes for CASSIGTDSTDTQYF.

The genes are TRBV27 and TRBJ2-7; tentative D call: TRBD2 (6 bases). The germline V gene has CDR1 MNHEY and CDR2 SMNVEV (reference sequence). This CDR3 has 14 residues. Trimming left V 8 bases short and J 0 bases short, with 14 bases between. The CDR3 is CASGAGTYSYEQYF. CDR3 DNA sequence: TGTGCCAGCGGAGCCGGGACTTACTCCTACGAGCAGTACTTC.

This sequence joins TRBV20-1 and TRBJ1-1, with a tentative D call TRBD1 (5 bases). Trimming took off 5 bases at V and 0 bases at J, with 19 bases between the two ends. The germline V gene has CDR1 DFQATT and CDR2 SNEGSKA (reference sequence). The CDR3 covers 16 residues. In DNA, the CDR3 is TGCAGTGCTCCCCAGCGGACAATAGCGATGAACACTGAAGCTTTCTTT. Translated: CSAPQRTIAMNTEAFF.

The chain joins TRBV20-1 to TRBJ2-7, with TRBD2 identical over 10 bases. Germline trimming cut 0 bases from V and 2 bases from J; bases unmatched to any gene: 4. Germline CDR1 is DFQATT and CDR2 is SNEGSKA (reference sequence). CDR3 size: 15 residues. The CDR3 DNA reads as TGCAGTGCTAGAGATCTAGCGGGAGCCGCCTACGAGCAGTACTTC. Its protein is CSARDLAGAAYEQYF.

The CDR3 DNA is TGTGCCAGCAGCTTAGCAGTAGGCAGGGATCAGCCCCAGCATTTT. Translating it yields CASSLAVGRDQPQHF. J is TRBJ1-5 and V is TRBV7-9; D perhaps matches TRBD1 (5 bases). CDR1 is SEHNR and CDR2 is FQNEAQ in the germline V gene (reference sequence). The CDR3 is made up of 15 amino acids. V lost 0 bases, J lost 5 bases, and 11 bases lay in between.

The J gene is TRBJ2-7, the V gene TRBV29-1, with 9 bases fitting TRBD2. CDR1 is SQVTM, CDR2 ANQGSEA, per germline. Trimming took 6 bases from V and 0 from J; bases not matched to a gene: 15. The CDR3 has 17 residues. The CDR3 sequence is CSVSPGTSTTSSYEQYF. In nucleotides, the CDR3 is TGCAGCGTCTCACCCGGGACTAGCACCACGAGCTCCTACGAGCAGTACTTC.

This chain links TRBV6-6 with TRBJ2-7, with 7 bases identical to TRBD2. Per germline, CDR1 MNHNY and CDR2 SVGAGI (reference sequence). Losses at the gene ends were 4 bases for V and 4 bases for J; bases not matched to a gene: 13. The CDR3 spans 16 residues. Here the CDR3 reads CASSSSGLFTVYEQYF. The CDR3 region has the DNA TGTGCCAGCAGTTCTAGCGGCCTATTTACGGTATACGAGCAGTACTTC.

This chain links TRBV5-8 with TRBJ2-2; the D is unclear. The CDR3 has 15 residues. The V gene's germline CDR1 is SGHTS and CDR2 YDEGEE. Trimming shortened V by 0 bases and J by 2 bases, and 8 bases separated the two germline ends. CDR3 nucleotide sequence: TGTGCCAGCAGCTTGGGGCTGACCAACACCGGGGAGCTGTTTTTT. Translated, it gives CASSLGLTNTGELFF.

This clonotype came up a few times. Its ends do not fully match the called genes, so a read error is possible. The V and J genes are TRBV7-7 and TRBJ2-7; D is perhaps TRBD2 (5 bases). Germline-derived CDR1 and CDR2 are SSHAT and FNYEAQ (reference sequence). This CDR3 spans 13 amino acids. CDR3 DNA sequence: TGTGCTAGCAGCTTAGCGCCTGGGAACGAGCAGTACTTC. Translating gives CASSLAPGNEQYF.

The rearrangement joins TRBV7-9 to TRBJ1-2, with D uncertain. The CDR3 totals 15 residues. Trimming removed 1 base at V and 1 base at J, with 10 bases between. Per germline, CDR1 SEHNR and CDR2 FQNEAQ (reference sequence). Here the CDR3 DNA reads TGTGCCAGCAGCTTAGTTGGGGATCTTAACTATGGCTACACCTTC. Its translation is CASSLVGDLNYGYTF.

CDR3 sequence (DNA): TGTGCCAGCAGCTTAGGGACAAGTAGTGAAGCTTTCTTT. This translates into CASSLGTSSEAFF. The J gene is TRBJ1-1, the V gene TRBV11-2; D might be TRBD1 (5 bases). V was pared by 1 base and J by 7 bases, with 10 bases between. This CDR3 has 13 residues. CDR1 is SGHAT and CDR2 is FQNNGV in the germline V gene.

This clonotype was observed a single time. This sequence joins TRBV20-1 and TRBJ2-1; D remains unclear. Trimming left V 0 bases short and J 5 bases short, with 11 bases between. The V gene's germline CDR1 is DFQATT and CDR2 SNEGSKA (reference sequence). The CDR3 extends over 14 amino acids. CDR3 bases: TGCAGTGCTAGAGATTACAAGGGTAACAATGAGCAGTTCTTC. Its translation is CSARDYKGNNEQFF.

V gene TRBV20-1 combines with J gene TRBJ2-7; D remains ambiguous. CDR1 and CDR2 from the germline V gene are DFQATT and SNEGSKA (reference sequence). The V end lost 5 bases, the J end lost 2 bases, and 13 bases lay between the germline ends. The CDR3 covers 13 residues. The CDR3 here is CSAWPGDTYEQYF. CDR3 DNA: TGCAGTGCTTGGCCCGGCGACACCTACGAGCAGTACTTC.

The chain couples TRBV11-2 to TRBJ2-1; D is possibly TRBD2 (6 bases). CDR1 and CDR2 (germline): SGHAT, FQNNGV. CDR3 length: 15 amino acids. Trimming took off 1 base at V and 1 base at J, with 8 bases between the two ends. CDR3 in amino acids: CASSLGGNSYNEQFF. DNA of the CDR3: TGTGCCAGCAGCTTAGGCGGGAATTCCTACAATGAGCAGTTCTTC.

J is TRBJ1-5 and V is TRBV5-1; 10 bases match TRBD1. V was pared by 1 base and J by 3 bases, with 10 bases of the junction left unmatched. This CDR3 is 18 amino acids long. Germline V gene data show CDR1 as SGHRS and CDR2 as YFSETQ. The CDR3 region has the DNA TGCGCCAGCAGCTTGCTCCCACCGGGACAGGGGACCAATCAGCCCCAGCATTTT. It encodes CASSLLPPGQGTNQPQHF.

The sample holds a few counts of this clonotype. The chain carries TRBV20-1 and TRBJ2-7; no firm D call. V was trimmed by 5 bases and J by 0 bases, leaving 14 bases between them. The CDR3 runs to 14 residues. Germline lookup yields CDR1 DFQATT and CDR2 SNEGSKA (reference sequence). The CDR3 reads CSAGSDLGSYEQYF. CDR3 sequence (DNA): TGCAGTGCTGGGTCCGACCTTGGCTCCTACGAGCAGTACTTC.

The CDR3 coding sequence is TGTGCCAGTAGTATATCGAACACTGAAGCTTTCTTT. Protein product: CASSISNTEAFF. The rearrangement uses TRBV19 and TRBJ1-1; D call uncertain. The germline gives CDR1 LNHDA, CDR2 SQIVND (reference sequence). V was trimmed by 2 bases and J by 1 base, leaving 2 bases between them. This CDR3 region has 12 residues.

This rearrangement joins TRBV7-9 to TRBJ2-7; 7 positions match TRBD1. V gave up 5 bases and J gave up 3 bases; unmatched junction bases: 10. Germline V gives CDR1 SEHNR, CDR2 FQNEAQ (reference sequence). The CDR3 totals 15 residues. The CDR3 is CASSRQGDMSYEQYF. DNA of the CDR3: TGTGCCAGCAGCCGACAGGGCGATATGAGCTACGAGCAGTACTTC.

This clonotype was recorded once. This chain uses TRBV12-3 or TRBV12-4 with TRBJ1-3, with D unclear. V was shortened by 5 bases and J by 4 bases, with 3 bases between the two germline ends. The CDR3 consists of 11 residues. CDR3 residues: CASSNGNTIYF. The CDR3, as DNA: TGTGCCAGCAGTAACGGAAACACCATATATTTT.

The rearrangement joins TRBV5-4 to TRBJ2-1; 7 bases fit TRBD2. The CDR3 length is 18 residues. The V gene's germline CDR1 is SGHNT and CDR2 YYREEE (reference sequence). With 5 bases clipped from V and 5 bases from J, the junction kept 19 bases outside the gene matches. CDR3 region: CASRRSAGLIGTDNEQFF. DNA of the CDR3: TGTGCCAGCAGGCGATCAGCGGGATTAATAGGGACGGACAATGAGCAGTTCTTC.

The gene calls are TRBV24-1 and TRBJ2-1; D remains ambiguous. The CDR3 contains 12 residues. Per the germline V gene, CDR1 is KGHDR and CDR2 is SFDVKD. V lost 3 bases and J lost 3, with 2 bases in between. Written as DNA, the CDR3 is TGTGCCACCAGTGATAACTACAATGAGCAGTTCTTC. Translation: CATSDNYNEQFF.

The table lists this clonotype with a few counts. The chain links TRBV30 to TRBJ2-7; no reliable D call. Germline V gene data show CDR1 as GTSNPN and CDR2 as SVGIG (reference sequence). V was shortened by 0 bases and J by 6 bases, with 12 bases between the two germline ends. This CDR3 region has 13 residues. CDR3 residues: CAWSVVNLGEQYF. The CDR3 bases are TGTGCCTGGAGTGTGGTCAACCTCGGCGAGCAGTACTTC.

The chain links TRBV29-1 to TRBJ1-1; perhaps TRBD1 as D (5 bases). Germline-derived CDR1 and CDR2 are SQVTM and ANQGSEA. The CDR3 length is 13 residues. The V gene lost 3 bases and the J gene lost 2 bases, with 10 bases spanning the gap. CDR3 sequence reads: CSVEGQDNTEAFF. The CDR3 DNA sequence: TGCAGCGTTGAGGGGCAGGACAACACTGAAGCTTTCTTT.